This TCR beta chain derives from a study of cytomegalovirus exposure and HLA in healthy donors. Overall study findings and caveats: Cytomegalovirus status was reportedly diagnosed by the classifier with high sensitivity and specificity. Rarity held for most TCR sequences, but there were some public TCRs that occurred in many donors.

The germline V gene encodes CDR1 MDHEN and CDR2 SYDVKM. The V and J ends lost 3 bases and 2 bases respectively, with 12 bases between them. The CDR3 runs to 15 residues. A remark on this clone: Its antigen is currently unknown.

Primers for the PCR totalled 60 Vbeta and 13 Jbeta. TCRdb's copy holds only in-frame clones and misses some; the assay was immunoSEQ multiplex PCR. The repertoire holds 150,000 to 200,000 clones, with roughly four fifths as singletons. V is TRBV28 and J is TRBJ2-3, with D possibly being TRBD1 (6 bases). The sequence came from a woman in her 50s in good health and CMV-seronegative. Sequences were obtained from PBMCs. The CDR3 DNA reads as TGTGCCAGCAGTTTCGCAGGGGAGTACACAGATACGCAGTATTTT. It yields the protein CASSFAGEYTDTQYF.